A few counts support the clone carrying this T cell receptor beta chain. Its target is unknown. Germline CDR1 and CDR2: SGHTA and FQGNSA. This CDR3 region has 12 residues. Trimming removed 1 base from V and 8 bases from J, with 8 bases in between. These data belong to a study of response to subunit inactivated influenza vaccine. TCRdb ran MiXCR on the RT-PCR reads and lists one entry per CDR3 protein. The profile shows about 530,000 distinct CDR3 sequences, approximately 12% of them singletons. Study results and limitations: The authors suggested that few new T cells are recruited per seasonal influenza vaccination.

This clonotype originated in a man in his fifties or sixties who received an inactivated influenza vaccine. The source material was PBMCs from blood, sampled on the day of vaccination. J is TRBJ1-1 and V is TRBV7-2, with D uncertain. The CDR3 loop is CASSLDGLEAFF. The CDR3 region has the DNA TGTGCCAGCAGCTTAGATGGCCTAGAAGCTTTCTTT.